In its sample, the clone carrying this T cell receptor beta chain was seen a few times. Its antigen is not identified. Researchers built TCR beta libraries using quantitative 5'-RACE with molecular barcodes. TCRdb itself ran the 5' RACE reads through MiXCR, one entry per CDR3 protein. The data hold fewer than 400,000 distinct CDR3 sequences, with 14% to 15% observed a single time. This sample stems from a study of CD8 T cells in ankylosing spondylitis. Overall study findings and caveats: Significant enrichment of disease-linked clones was reported in matched ankylosing spondylitis synovial fluid. Those disease-linked clones were CD8+; they were also relatively rare in peripheral blood. Blood of patients with ankylosing spondylitis appeared to be characterized by a TCR beta motif of eight highly homologous variants.

Germline values: CDR1 SGHRS, CDR2 YFSETQ. V gave up 4 bases and J gave up 7 bases, with 12 bases separating them. The CDR3 is made up of 13 amino acids. Material for sequencing was blood, either unsorted or a sorted T cell fraction (not recorded which). The clonotype was recovered from a male donor with ankylosing spondylitis or in good health (not recorded which). The chain employs TRBV5-1 and TRBJ2-4; D is unresolved. CDR3 sequence: CASSDSPLNIQYF. The CDR3 nucleotides read TGCGCCAGCAGCGACTCCCCGTTGAACATTCAGTACTTC.